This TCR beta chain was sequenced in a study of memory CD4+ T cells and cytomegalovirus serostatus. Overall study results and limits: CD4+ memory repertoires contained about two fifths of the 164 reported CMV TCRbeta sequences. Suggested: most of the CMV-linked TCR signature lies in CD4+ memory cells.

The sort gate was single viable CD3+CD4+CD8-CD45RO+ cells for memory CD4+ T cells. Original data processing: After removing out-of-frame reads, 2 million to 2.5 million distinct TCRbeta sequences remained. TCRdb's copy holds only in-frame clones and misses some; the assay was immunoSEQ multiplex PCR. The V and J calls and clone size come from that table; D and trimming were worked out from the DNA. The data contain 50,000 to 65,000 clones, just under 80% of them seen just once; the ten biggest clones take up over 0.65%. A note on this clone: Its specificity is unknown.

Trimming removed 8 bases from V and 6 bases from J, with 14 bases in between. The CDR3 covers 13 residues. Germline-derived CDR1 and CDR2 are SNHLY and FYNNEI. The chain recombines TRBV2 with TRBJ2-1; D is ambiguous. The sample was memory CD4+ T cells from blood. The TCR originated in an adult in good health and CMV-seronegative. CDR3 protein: CASRNPISNEQFF. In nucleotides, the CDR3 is TGTGCCAGCCGGAATCCAATTTCCAATGAGCAGTTCTTC.